These T cell receptor beta chains were read from a single sample in a study of Graves' ophthalmopathy and Graves' hyperthyroidism. One entry per CDR3 protein, called by TCRdb with MiXCR from the multiplex PCR reads. The table lists roughly 400,000 distinct CDR3 sequences, about 16% of them singletons, with roughly 7% in the top ten. Specimen: peripheral blood. These receptors were obtained from a woman younger than 30 with stable Graves' hyperthyroidism. Each CDR3 is given with its conserved first and last residue. The D gene is left open where the match is weak. Expanded clones are given a class, and other clones once, few, many or no size at all.

d_gene,v_gene,j_gene,abundance,CDR3nt,CDR3aa
.,TRBV12-3/TRBV12-4,TRBJ1-5,many,TGTGCCAGCAGTTTAGAACGGGGGTACCAGCCCCAGCATTTT,CASSLERGYQPQHF
TRBD1,TRBV14,TRBJ2-5,many,TGTGCCAGCAGCCCCACGACAGGGATAGGGTCCCAGTACTTC,CASSPTTGIGSQYF
TRBD2,TRBV7-9,TRBJ2-2,.,TGTGCCAGCAGCCCCCCGGGACTACACGGCCGGGAGCTGTTTTTT,CASSPPGLHGRELFF
.,TRBV6-5,TRBJ1-1,many,TGTGCCAGCAGTTCGGACCCCCTCACTGAAGCTTTCTTT,CASSSDPLTEAFF
TRBD1,TRBV28,TRBJ1-1,many,TGTGCCAGCAGTACATACAGGGGGCAGAACACTGAAGCTTTCTTT,CASSTYRGQNTEAFF
.,TRBV19,TRBJ1-5,many,TGTGCCAGTAGTAAACAGGGTGGGCAGCCCCAGCATTTT,CASSKQGGQPQHF
.,TRBV12-3/TRBV12-4,TRBJ1-5,many,TGTGCCAGCAGTTTACTCAGGGTCGATCAGCCCCAGCATTTT,CASSLLRVDQPQHF
.,TRBV20-1,TRBJ1-6,many,TGCAGTGCTAGAGATGCATCCCTTCTCTATAATTCACCCCTCCACTTT,CSARDASLLYNSPLHF
.,TRBV11-3,TRBJ1-2,few,TGTGCCAGCACCCTGGGGGGCTATGAAGGTGGCTACACCTTC,CASTLGGYEGGYTF
.,TRBV7-6,TRBJ2-7,many,TGTGCCAGCAGCTTAGACAGGACCCTTCGCGAGCAGTACTTC,CASSLDRTLREQYF
.,TRBV6-1,TRBJ1-3,many,TGTGCCAGCAGTGAACAACCGCAGGGTGTCTCTGGAAACACCATATATTTT,CASSEQPQGVSGNTIYF
.,TRBV19,TRBJ2-2,many,TGTGCCAGTAGTATTAATAGAAACACCGGGGAGCTGTTTTTT,CASSINRNTGELFF
.,TRBV7-2,TRBJ1-1,many,TGTGCCAGCAGCTTAGTACGGGGCCCCGCTGAAGCTTTCTTT,CASSLVRGPAEAFF
TRBD1,TRBV5-1,TRBJ1-1,.,TGCGCCAGCAGCGGGGGACAGCTGAACACTGAAGCTTTCTTT,CASSGGQLNTEAFF
TRBD2,TRBV12-3/TRBV12-4,TRBJ2-7,.,TGTGCCAGCAGTTTAGATATAGCGGGAAGGGTGTACGAGCAGTACTTC,CASSLDIAGRVYEQYF
.,TRBV6-9,TRBJ1-1,few,TGTGCCAGCAGCGATAGGACTGAAGCTTTCTTT,CASSDRTEAFF
.,TRBV19,TRBJ1-1,few,TGTGCCAGTAGTCCCGGACGCCCCGCGGGGACTGAAGCTTTCTTT,CASSPGRPAGTEAFF
.,TRBV6-2/TRBV6-3,TRBJ1-1,.,TGTGCCAGCAGTCGTATCAGGGTCACTGATGCTTTCTTT,CASSRIRVTDAFF
TRBD2,TRBV20-1,TRBJ2-2,few,TGCAGTGCTAGACTTCCCGGGACTAGCGATAGGGGGGAGCTGTTTTTT,CSARLPGTSDRGELFF
.,TRBV29-1,TRBJ2-5,many,TGCAGCGTTGAAGTTCGGCAACCCAGCGGCCAAGAGACCCAGTACTTC,CSVEVRQPSGQETQYF
.,TRBV2,TRBJ1-5,once,TGTGCCAGCAGTATGGGACGGGCACTTATATTTAATCAGCCCCAGCATTTT,CASSMGRALIFNQPQHF
TRBD2,TRBV18,TRBJ2-5,many,TGTGCCAGCTCACCATGGCCTAGCGGGGGACAAGAGACCCAGTACTTC,CASSPWPSGGQETQYF
TRBD1,TRBV5-1,TRBJ1-1,few,TGCGCCAGCAGGAGAGGGACAGGGGGCGCGGACACTGAAGCTTTCTTT,CASRRGTGGADTEAFF
.,TRBV11-2,TRBJ2-2,many,TGTGCCAGCAGCTGGGTTCGAGTGAAGGCCGGGGAGCTGTTTTTT,CASSWVRVKAGELFF
.,TRBV28,TRBJ2-7,.,TGTGCCAGCAGCCCAGGAAGCGAGTACGAGCAGTACTTC,CASSPGSEYEQYF
.,TRBV7-8,TRBJ2-7,many,TGTGCCAGCAGCCCCAGGGGGGTGACAGGGCGGACCGAGCAGTACTTC,CASSPRGVTGRTEQYF
.,TRBV6-1,TRBJ2-5,.,TGTGCCAGCAGCCGACAGGGTGGGGGGTACCAAGAGACCCAGTACTTC,CASSRQGGGYQETQYF
TRBD1,TRBV5-8,TRBJ2-7,many,TGTGCCAGCAGCTTGGCCGGGACAGGGCCTAGCGAGCAGTACTTC,CASSLAGTGPSEQYF
.,TRBV6-1,TRBJ1-1,.,TGTGCCAGCGAATTCATTAGATTGAACACTGAAGCTTTCTTT,CASEFIRLNTEAFF
TRBD1,TRBV6-5,TRBJ2-7,many,TGTGCCAGCACGGGACAGGGGGCCCCCGAGCAGTACTTC,CASTGQGAPEQYF
.,TRBV18,TRBJ2-7,many,TGTGCCAGCTCACCACCGAGCCCGATAGGGGAGCAGTACTTC,CASSPPSPIGEQYF
.,TRBV19,TRBJ2-7,many,TGTGCCAGTAGTCCCCAGGGCGACAAGCAGTACTTC,CASSPQGDKQYF
.,TRBV13,TRBJ2-2,many,TGTGCCAGCAGCACCCGGACCGGAACAAACACCGGGGAGCTGTTTTTT,CASSTRTGTNTGELFF
.,TRBV6-2/TRBV6-3,TRBJ1-2,many,TGTGCCAGCAGTTCCGACGGCTATGGCTACACCTTC,CASSSDGYGYTF
.,TRBV12-3/TRBV12-4,TRBJ1-2,many,TGTGCCAGCAGTCCCCTGGGACTTAACTATGGCTACACCTTC,CASSPLGLNYGYTF
.,TRBV29-1,TRBJ1-2,many,TGCAGCGTTGAAGGTGGTACGGCTGCTAACTATGGCTACACCTTC,CSVEGGTAANYGYTF
TRBD1,TRBV19,TRBJ1-2,.,TGTGCCAGTAGTTCCGGGACAGGGGGCGCTGGGTTCTATGGCTACACCTTC,CASSSGTGGAGFYGYTF
TRBD2,TRBV6-1,TRBJ2-7,.,TGTGCCAGCCGGGGGGGGCGCGCTTACGAGCAGTACTTC,CASRGGRAYEQYF
.,TRBV14,TRBJ1-1,.,TGTGCCAGCAGCTTCTCACAGGTGAACACTGAAGCTTTCTTT,CASSFSQVNTEAFF
.,TRBV29-1,TRBJ1-2,many,TGCAGCGCTGCGACATTTAACTATGGCTACACCTTC,CSAATFNYGYTF
TRBD1,TRBV19,TRBJ1-1,.,TGTGCCAGTGGAAAGTGGGGGACAGCGAACACTGAAGCTTTCTTT,CASGKWGTANTEAFF
.,TRBV4-1,TRBJ1-1,many,TGCGCCAGCAGCCAGAACCCGGGGGTATCGAACACTGAAGCTTTCTTT,CASSQNPGVSNTEAFF
TRBD1,TRBV20-1,TRBJ1-5,.,TGCAGTGCTTCCACAGGGGTGCGCAATCAGCCCCAGCATTTT,CSASTGVRNQPQHF
.,TRBV20-1,TRBJ2-7,many,TGCAGTGCTAGAGAGCCGGGTCAACAGGATAATGGATACGAGCAGTACTTC,CSAREPGQQDNGYEQYF
TRBD1,TRBV6-5,TRBJ2-7,many,TGTGCCAGCAGTTTCCGGGACAGGGGTAACTACGAGCAGTACTTC,CASSFRDRGNYEQYF